This T cell receptor (beta chain) was captured in a study of T cell changes during pregnancy in multiple sclerosis. The V gene end was trimmed by 4 bases and the J gene end by 5 bases; junction bases not matched to a gene: 5. Germline CDR1 SGHKS, CDR2 YYEKEE (reference sequence). This CDR3 is built from 14 residues. TCRdb's table, derived via immunoSEQ multiplex PCR, lists solely in-frame clones and lacks some. The sample includes around 40,000 clones, about nine tenths of them seen just once. The chain has TRBV5-5 and TRBJ1-4, with 7 bases matching TRBD1. This receptor was identified in a female donor in good health, enrolled as a control in a pregnancy study. Sequenced material: CD4+ T cells from peripheral blood mononuclear cells, taken in the first trimester of pregnancy. The CDR3 reads CASSEAGGNEKLFF. CDR3 DNA: TGTGCCAGCAGCGAGGCAGGGGGAAATGAAAAACTGTTTTTT.